This passage covers 23 T cell receptor beta chains from one sample sequenced in a study of blood T cell repertoires in COVID-19. Clones were read by immunoSEQ multiplex PCR, and TCRdb kept only the in-frame ones, dropping some. This table holds roughly 17,000 clones, roughly 77% found once. The sample was peripheral blood. The receptors derive from a man aged 55 to 70 with acute or convalescent COVID-19.

This chain uses TRBV30 with TRBJ2-7, with TRBD2 identical over 7 bases. CDR1 is GTSNPN and CDR2 is SVGIG in the germline V gene (reference sequence). The V gene end was trimmed by 0 bases and the J gene end by 1 base; junction bases not matched to a gene: 3. CDR3 length: 14 amino acids. The CDR3 coding sequence is TGTGCCTGGAGTGTACCCGGGGGGTCCTACGAGCAGTACTTC. Amino acids: CAWSVPGGSYEQYF. Full variable domain (missing parts from reference TRBV30 and TRBJ2-7): SQTIHQWPATLVQPVGSPLSLECTVEGTSNPNLYWYRQAAGRGLQLLFYSVGIGQISSEVPQNLSASRPQDRQFILSSKKLLLSDSGFYLCAWSVPGGSYEQYFGPGTRLTVT.

The rearrangement uses TRBV10-3 and TRBJ1-2; weak D call: TRBD1 (5 bases). Germline values: CDR1 ENHRY, CDR2 SYGVKD. Trimming cost V 7 bases and J 4 bases, with 16 bases left between them. The CDR3 extends over 14 amino acids. The CDR3 protein is CAIKNPGNGYGYTF. CDR3 bases: TGTGCCATCAAAAATCCAGGGAACGGCTATGGCTACACCTTC.

The chain carries TRBV2 and TRBJ1-2; possible D gene TRBD1, 6 bases. Germline loops: CDR1 SNHLY, CDR2 FYNNEI. V was trimmed by 6 bases and J by 4 bases, leaving 12 bases between them. This CDR3 has 13 residues. CDR3 loop: CASSETGIYGYTF. CDR3 nucleotide sequence: TGTGCCAGCAGCGAAACAGGGATCTATGGCTACACCTTC.

This clone was seen once. The chain has TRBV7-9 and TRBJ2-1; a weak D match, TRBD1 (5 bases). The germline CDR1 and CDR2 sequences are SEHNR and FQNEAQ (reference sequence). Trimming took off 6 bases at V and 4 bases at J, with 13 bases between the two ends. The CDR3 runs to 14 residues. CDR3 region: CASSQAQEYNEQFF. CDR3 bases: TGTGCCAGCAGTCAAGCACAGGAATACAATGAGCAGTTCTTC.

The chain has TRBV7-6 and TRBJ2-3, with D perhaps TRBD2 (6 bases). The germline V gene has CDR1 SGHVS and CDR2 FNYEAQ. This CDR3 region has 20 residues. Trimming took 2 bases from V and 3 from J, leaving 27 bases between them. CDR3 sequence: CASSLTNPLGGPGWTDTQYF. As DNA, the CDR3 is TGTGCCAGCAGCTTAACCAACCCTTTGGGGGGTCCGGGGTGGACAGATACGCAGTATTTT.

The V call is TRBV6-5, the J call TRBJ2-1; 9 bases line up with TRBD2. The CDR3 has 16 residues. Germline CDR1 MNHEY, CDR2 SVGAGI. The ends lost 2 bases at V and 0 bases at J; junction bases unmatched: 2. The DNA for the CDR3 is TGTGCCAGCAGTTACAGGACTAGCGCCTCCTACAATGAGCAGTTCTTC. Translating gives CASSYRTSASYNEQFF.

V gene TRBV29-1 combines with J gene TRBJ1-2; possibly TRBD1 for D (6 bases). Trimming shortened V by 6 bases and J by 7 bases, and 21 bases separated the two germline ends. Per germline, CDR1 SQVTM and CDR2 ANQGSEA. This CDR3 has 14 residues. The CDR3, as DNA: TGCAGCGTGTTGGCCCCACAGGGCTTGCGTGGCTACACCTTC. Protein: CSVLAPQGLRGYTF.

CDR3 coding DNA: TGTGCCACCCCGGGGGGATTCCACAATGAGCAGTTCTTC. Amino acid sequence: CATPGGFHNEQFF. V gene TRBV24-1 combines with J gene TRBJ2-1; 7 bases agree with TRBD2. Trimming at V came to 9 bases and at J to 5 bases, leaving 6 bases not matched to a gene. There are 13 residues in the CDR3. The germline gives CDR1 KGHDR, CDR2 SFDVKD.

This chain uses TRBV7-2 with TRBJ1-1, with D maybe TRBD1 (6 bases). There are 14 residues in the CDR3. V was pared by 2 bases and J by 4 bases, with 11 bases between. Germline V gene data show CDR1 as SGHTA and CDR2 as FQGNSA. The CDR3 protein is CASSLMGARTEAFF. CDR3 bases: TGTGCCAGCAGCTTAATGGGGGCACGCACTGAAGCTTTCTTT.

This clone was picked up a small number of times. This chain uses TRBV5-5 with TRBJ1-2; 9 bases align to TRBD1. J was trimmed by 6 bases and V by 5 bases; bases with no gene match: 8. This CDR3 comprises 14 residues. Germline CDR1 is SGHKS and CDR2 is YYEKEE (reference sequence). The CDR3 nucleotides are TGTGCCAGCAGGTCCGGGACAGGGAGGGATGGCTACACCTTC. Translation gives CASRSGTGRDGYTF. Combining the CDR3 with reference TRBV5-5 and TRBJ1-2 gives the whole variable domain DAGVTQSPTHLIKTRGQQVTLRCSPISGHKSVSWYQQVLGQGPQFIFQYYEKEERGRGNFPDRFSARQFPNYSSELNVNALLLGDSALYLCASRSGTGRDGYTFGSGTRLTVV.

The V call is TRBV27, the J call TRBJ2-1; no clear D gene. The CDR3 is 13 amino acids. Germline V gene sequence: CDR1 MNHEY, CDR2 SMNVEV (reference sequence). V lost 5 bases to trimming and J lost 7 bases, with 12 bases between them. The CDR3 nucleotides read TGTGCCAGCAGTCCCCACAACGGGAATGAGCAGTTCTTC. Translated, it gives CASSPHNGNEQFF.

The V gene is TRBV5-3, the J gene TRBJ2-2; 7 nucleotides agree with TRBD1. TRBV5-3 is given ORF status, its function remaining uncertain. The CDR3 has 19 residues. With 5 bases clipped from V and 0 bases from J, the junction kept 16 bases outside the gene matches. The CDR3 DNA follows: TGTGCCAGAAGTCCTGGGACAGTCCCTGGTTGGGCGAACACCGGGGAGCTGTTTTTT. The encoded protein is CARSPGTVPGWANTGELFF.

This chain links TRBV11-2 with TRBJ2-7; D uncertain. Trimming pared 5 bases from V and 2 bases from J, leaving 7 bases between. Germline CDR1 reads SGHAT; CDR2 reads FQNNGV. This CDR3 spans 12 amino acids. The CDR3 nucleotides are TGTGCCAGCAGCATGCGAGCCTACGAGCAGTACTTC. Its translation is CASSMRAYEQYF.

The chain couples TRBV7-8 to TRBJ2-1; the match to TRBD2 covers 9 bases. The CDR3 length is 12 residues. V lost 5 bases and J lost 14; bases outside the gene matches: 7. The V gene's germline CDR1 is SGHVS and CDR2 FQNEAQ. The CDR3 sequence: CASSRFGGGEFF. DNA for the CDR3: TGTGCCAGCAGCCGATTCGGCGGGGGGGAGTTCTTC.

Here the CDR3 reads CASTLPQESGNTIYF. CDR3 coding DNA: TGTGCCAGCACCCTACCCCAGGAATCTGGAAACACCATATATTTT. The V and J genes are TRBV28 and TRBJ1-3, with D uncertain. The CDR3 is 15 residues long. Trimming took off 7 bases at V and 1 base at J, with 14 bases between the two ends. Germline lookup yields CDR1 MDHEN and CDR2 SYDVKM.

The chain links TRBV5-1 to TRBJ1-2; D uncertain. V was shortened by 0 bases and J by 5 bases, with 11 bases between the two germline ends. Germline V lookup: CDR1 SGHRS, CDR2 YFSETQ. The CDR3 runs 14 residues. CDR3 sequence reads: CASSLGTGGYGYTF. In DNA form, the CDR3 reads TGCGCCAGCAGCTTGGGAACGGGCGGGTATGGCTACACCTTC.

CDR3 coding DNA: TGTGCCACCGGGGGACAGGGTTCGGCAGATACGCAGTATTTT. Translating it yields CATGGQGSADTQYF. This chain uses TRBV24-1 with TRBJ2-3, with TRBD1 matching 9 bases. CDR3 length equals 14 residues. CDR1 is KGHDR, CDR2 SFDVKD, per germline. V lost 9 bases and J lost 4; bases outside the gene matches: 7.

Concerning this clone itself: The same CDR3 is also encoded by other DNA sequences in this sample. V is TRBV12-3 or TRBV12-4 and J is TRBJ2-1; no clear D. The length of the CDR3 is 13 residues. Trimming left V 6 bases short and J 2 bases short, with 8 bases between. The CDR3 here is CASSPRAYNEQFF. As DNA, the CDR3 is TGTGCCAGCAGCCCCCGGGCCTACAATGAGCAGTTCTTC.

The chain employs TRBV4-1 and TRBJ2-3; a possible D gene is TRBD2 (6 bases). Germline-derived CDR1 and CDR2 are MGHRA and YSYEKL. Trimming removed 7 bases at V and 5 bases at J, with 19 bases between. This CDR3 is 15 amino acids long. The CDR3 DNA is TGCGCCAGCACCGGGGGTAGCATAGCCCTAGATACGCAGTATTTT. The encoded protein is CASTGGSIALDTQYF.

The rearrangement joins TRBV4-1 to TRBJ1-1; tentatively, D is TRBD1 (5 bases). Germline values: CDR1 MGHRA, CDR2 YSYEKL. The CDR3 loop spans 17 amino acids. V shed 1 base and J shed 4 bases, with 19 bases lying between them. CDR3 in DNA: TGCGCCAGCAGCCAAGGGGGGGGAAAATTGAGGGGCACTGAAGCTTTCTTT. Translation gives CASSQGGGKLRGTEAFF.

The V and J genes are TRBV27 and TRBJ2-3; 9 positions agree with TRBD1. This CDR3 is 16 amino acids long. CDR1 MNHEY and CDR2 SMNVEV come from the germline V gene (reference sequence). J lost 3 bases, V lost 1 base, and 5 bases had no gene match. CDR3 nucleotide sequence: TGTGCCAGCAGTTTATGGGGACAGGGAGGAACAGATACGCAGTATTTT. This codes for CASSLWGQGGTDTQYF.

This clone was observed once. The rearrangement uses TRBV5-5 and TRBJ2-3; 7 bases are shared with TRBD2. This CDR3 spans 15 amino acids. Germline V CDR1 and CDR2: SGHKS, YYEKEE (reference sequence). Trimming cost V 2 bases and J 2 bases; bases outside gene matches: 5. The CDR3 protein is CASSFPSGVTDTQYF. Here the CDR3 DNA reads TGTGCCAGCAGCTTTCCAAGCGGGGTCACAGATACGCAGTATTTT.

This clone occurred a few times. This sequence joins TRBV7-8 and TRBJ2-2; 8 positions agree with TRBD1. The CDR3 has 14 amino acids. Germline V CDR1 and CDR2: SGHVS, FQNEAQ. V was clipped by 5 bases and J by 7 bases; unmatched bases: 6. As DNA, the CDR3 is TGTGCCAGCAGCCCGGACAGGGAGGACGGGGAGCTGTTTTTT. This translates into CASSPDREDGELFF.